Reported below is one T cell receptor beta chain. The germline CDR1 and CDR2 sequences are MRHNA and SNTAGT. V shed 2 bases, J shed 5 bases, and the junction held 3 bases outside the gene matches. The CDR3 has 15 amino acids. The data were obtained in a study of patients and donors after allogeneic stem cell transplantation. TCRdb used MiXCR to reprocess the RT-PCR reads, holding one entry per CDR3 protein. The data show approximately 160,000 distinct CDR3 sequences, with approximately 28% seen just once and 3.2% held by the top ten. This TCR was recovered from a human donor who was either an allogeneic HSCT recipient or a stem cell or donor lymphocyte infusion donor (not recorded which). It is not recorded whose cells these are; they may come from a transplant donor. V is TRBV6-4 and J is TRBJ2-1; 10 nucleotides agree with TRBD2. The sequenced material came from blood, either unsorted or a sorted T cell fraction (not recorded which). The CDR3 spells CASSDLAGDDNEQFF. The DNA for the CDR3 is TGTGCCAGCAGTGACCTAGCGGGAGACGACAATGAGCAGTTCTTC.